This T cell receptor beta chain was obtained from a study of T cell changes during pregnancy in multiple sclerosis. The CDR3 extends over 16 amino acids. CDR1 and CDR2 (germline): LNHDA, SQIVND (reference sequence). After removal of 5 bases from V and 2 bases from J, the junction contained 4 bases not matched to a gene. The table came from immunoSEQ multiplex PCR; TCRdb's copy has only in-frame clones and leaves some out. Of more than 45,000 clones listed, 88% were seen once; the top ten hold 1.2%. The material was CD4+ T cells from peripheral blood mononuclear cells, obtained in the second trimester of pregnancy. V and J are TRBV19 and TRBJ1-5, with 12 bases aligning to TRBD1. The sequence came from a female donor with multiple sclerosis, enrolled in a pregnancy study. This chain's CDR3 is CASSLGTGGGNQPQHF. Here the CDR3 DNA reads TGTGCCAGTAGTCTTGGGACAGGGGGCGGCAATCAGCCCCAGCATTTT.